This T cell receptor beta chain was sequenced in a study of blood T cells in healthy people across ages (dated by TCRdb to between 2015 and 2016). With respect to the entire study: In model experiments, roughly one uniquely barcoded TCR beta cDNA molecule per two T cells was captured by template switching. To track age-related changes in TCR beta repertoire diversity, the study relied on deep sequencing normalized with unique cDNA molecular identifiers. The donors were split into four age groups: young (average around 15 years), middle-aged (39), aged (more than 60) and long-lived (about 74). Donors of different ages were randomly distributed across sequencing lanes to avoid experimental bias. Using the same blood draw, the study looked at two additional independent replicas of 1 million unique cDNA reads for two donors, one aged 18 to 30 and the other aged 80 or older. The investigation overall reported the following: Because the CMV infection status of the donors was unknown, age-related changes in expanded clonotypes may potentially have been confounded. Observed TCR beta diversity per million T cells fell roughly linearly with age, and a significant reduction was already apparent by age around 40. Compared with the aged group, the long-lived group had more naive CD4+ T cells, fewer expanded clones and increased TCR diversity, suggesting age selection. Observed TCR beta diversity correlated strongly with the percentage of naive T cells measured by flow cytometry. Since profiling was done on bulk unsorted PBMCs, naive and antigen-experienced compartments could not be conclusively compared. Estimates of total diversity based on one million sequenced T cells were considered lower bounds and underestimates.

Library construction relied on 5' RACE. Reads for this sample came from an Illumina HiSeq 2500. A second PCR of about 6 to 11 cycles was run with a J-beta primer mix and a sample-barcoded 5' primer. A unique molecular identifier was introduced onto each TCR beta cDNA molecule by a template-switch 5' adaptor carrying 12 random nucleotides. At least 2.5 million CDR3-containing paired-end reads were obtained from each sample. First-strand cDNA synthesis was performed from all RNA using the Mint cDNA synthesis kit, with priming by a TRBC-specific oligonucleotide. All cDNA was treated with uracil-DNA glycosylase and then went through a first 18-cycle PCR with the universal primers M1SS and BC2_uni_R. The paper's data handling went like this. For normalization, 1 million high-quality reads were randomly selected from each sample, with every read carrying a distinct molecular identifier. Instead of being binned into consensus sequences, reads that shared molecular identifiers were thrown out. MiTCR, set to a Q25 quality threshold and the strictest error-elimination algorithm, was used for CDR3 identification, clonotype clustering and error correction. Lower-bound total TCR beta diversity was estimated with a nonparametric unseen species model using Euler transformation. Using fastp at Q25 and MiXCR, TCRdb reprocessed the public reads and kept productive beta chains. Each CDR3 protein gets just one entry, which takes the most common genes and DNA from the rows behind it. The V and J calls were not made by the authors but by TCRdb's processing. For this sample there are fewer than 1 million distinct CDR3 sequences; around 45% appear just once. The top ten hold under 20% of the sample.

The donors were roughly 39 Caucasian individuals from Russia, aged roughly 6 to 100 years, who were systemically healthy. About 9.1 milliliters of peripheral blood were collected from each donor into EDTA-treated Vacutainer tubes. PBMCs were isolated by Ficoll-Paque density-gradient centrifugation, with at least 6.5 million obtained per sample. Total RNA, at least 5 micrograms per sample, was extracted from PBMCs with Trizol reagent. The percentages of naive CD45RAhigh/CD27high T cells were determined by flow cytometry on a PBMC aliquot from every donor. V and J are trimmed by 8 bases and 13 bases, and the gene matches miss 8 bases of the junction. The CDR3 starts with the cysteine, ends with the phenylalanine, and has 11 residues. Only CDR3 DNA remains: 33 bases, in frame from the first base. The CDR1 and CDR2 encoded by the germline V gene are SNHLY and FYNNEI. On this clonotype itself: Its antigen is unknown. No clone much larger than this one lies a single base away; base qualities are absent.

The source is a man in his fifties or sixties in good health. The chain is assembled from TRBV2 and TRBJ2-1; 7 middle bases align to TRBD2. Sequenced: blood. The DNA is TGTGCCAGCGGCGCGGGAGAGACCCAGTTCTTC. This yields the protein CASGAGETQFF.